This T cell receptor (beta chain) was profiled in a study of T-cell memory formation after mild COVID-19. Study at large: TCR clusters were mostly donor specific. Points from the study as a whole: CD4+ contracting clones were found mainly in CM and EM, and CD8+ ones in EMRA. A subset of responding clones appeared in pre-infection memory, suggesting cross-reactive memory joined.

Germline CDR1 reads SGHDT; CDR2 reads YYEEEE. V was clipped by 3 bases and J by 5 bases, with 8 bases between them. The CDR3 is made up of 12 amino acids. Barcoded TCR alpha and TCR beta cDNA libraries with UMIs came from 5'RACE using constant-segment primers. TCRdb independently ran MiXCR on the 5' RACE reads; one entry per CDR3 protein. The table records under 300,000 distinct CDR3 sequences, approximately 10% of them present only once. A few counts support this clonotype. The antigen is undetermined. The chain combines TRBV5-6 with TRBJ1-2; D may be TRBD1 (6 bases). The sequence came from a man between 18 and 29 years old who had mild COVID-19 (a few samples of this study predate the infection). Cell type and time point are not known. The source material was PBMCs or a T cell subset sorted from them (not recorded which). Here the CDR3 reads CASSSGQYGYTF. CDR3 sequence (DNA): TGTGCCAGCAGCTCCGGACAGTATGGCTACACCTTC.